What follows are 5 T cell receptor beta chains derived from one specimen sequenced in a study of T cells in Graves' hyperthyroidism and ophthalmopathy. It was RNA transcripts that yielded the amplified TCR beta CDR3 regions. During a first-round RT-PCR of the TCR CDR3, the HTBI primer set was used. TCRdb itself ran the multiplex PCR reads through MiXCR, one entry per CDR3 protein. The profile shows about 380,000 distinct CDR3 sequences, around 14% of them singletons. Sequencing was performed on blood. The receptor set was obtained from a woman aged 55 to 70 with Graves' hyperthyroidism.

This clonotype has just a few counts. The J gene is TRBJ2-3, the V gene TRBV10-3; 9 bases are shared with TRBD2. V shed 8 bases and J 6 bases; nucleotides not matched to a gene: 12. This CDR3 region has 15 residues. CDR1 ENHRY and CDR2 SYGVKD come from the germline V gene. This CDR3 reads CAIQQNSGSLDTQYF. The DNA of the CDR3 is TGTGCCATCCAACAGAATAGCGGGAGTTTGGATACGCAGTATTTT.

In this sample, this clonotype turned up many times. The chain links TRBV10-3 to TRBJ2-1; 7 bases fit TRBD1. CDR1 and CDR2 (germline): ENHRY, SYGVKD. Trimming at V came to 4 bases and at J to 4 bases, leaving 13 bases not matched to a gene. The CDR3 consists of 17 residues. CDR3 residues: CAISGTGGGGVYNEQFF. As DNA, the CDR3 is TGTGCCATCAGTGGGACAGGAGGCGGTGGGGTTTACAATGAGCAGTTCTTC.

This clonotype has ten or more counts. The V call is TRBV6-1, the J call TRBJ2-3; weak D call: TRBD2 (7 bases). CDR3 length: 16 amino acids. The germline CDR1 and CDR2 sequences are MNHNS and SASEGT. The V and J ends lost 5 bases and 3 bases respectively, with 18 bases between them. The CDR3 nucleotides are TGTGCCAGCAGTTCCGGAAGCGGGACACGAACAGATACGCAGTATTTT. It specifies CASSSGSGTRTDTQYF.

The chain joins TRBV25-1 to TRBJ2-2; TRBD2 aligns across 14 bases. The CDR3 length is 16 residues. V lost 10 bases, J lost 6 bases, and 10 bases stayed unmatched. Germline V lookup: CDR1 MGHDK, CDR2 SYGVNS. The CDR3 protein is CATPRLAGGPPGELFF. In DNA form, the CDR3 reads TGTGCCACCCCTCGACTAGCGGGAGGGCCGCCCGGGGAGCTGTTTTTT.

This clonotype has at least ten counts. The chain's CDR3 is CASSLLWTRDTQYF. DNA of the CDR3: TGTGCCAGCAGCTTATTGTGGACCAGGGATACGCAGTATTTT. The V and J genes are TRBV7-9 and TRBJ2-3; D is unresolved. Trimming shortened V by 2 bases and J by 6 bases, and 12 bases separated the two germline ends. In germline, CDR1 is SEHNR, CDR2 FQNEAQ (reference sequence). CDR3 size: 14 residues.